These 5 T cell receptor beta chains were sequenced from one sample in a study of blood T cell repertoires in COVID-19. Measured with immunoSEQ multiplex PCR; TCRdb has only the in-frame clones, and not every one. The sample records roughly 29,000 clones, roughly 87% being singletons. The sequencing input was peripheral blood. The receptors were gathered from a human donor in a cohort sampled during active COVID-19.

The chain couples TRBV19 to TRBJ1-1; D unresolved. The V end lost 6 bases, the J end lost 0 bases, and 8 bases lay between the germline ends. CDR1 is LNHDA and CDR2 is SQIVND in the germline V gene (reference sequence). The CDR3 is made up of 13 amino acids. CDR3 nucleotide sequence: TGTGCCAGTAGCGCGGAGATGAACACTGAAGCTTTCTTT. Amino acid sequence: CASSAEMNTEAFF.

This clone was recorded only once. The chain combines TRBV7-9 with TRBJ2-7; 7 positions agree with TRBD1. V trimming: 6 bases; J trimming: 3 bases; junction bases outside the gene matches: 5. The CDR3 is made up of 13 amino acids. Germline V gives CDR1 SEHNR, CDR2 FQNEAQ (reference sequence). CDR3 residues: CASSRGQNYEQYF. For the CDR3, the DNA is TGTGCCAGCAGTAGGGGACAGAACTACGAGCAGTACTTC.

This chain joins TRBV2 and TRBJ1-2; maybe TRBD1 (6 bases). Per the germline V gene, CDR1 is SNHLY and CDR2 is FYNNEI. The CDR3 has 18 residues. V dropped 4 bases and J dropped 8 bases, with 29 bases sitting between them. Here the CDR3 reads CASSVRLDGGAQKGGYTF. The CDR3 DNA is TGTGCCAGCAGTGTACGACTTGACGGGGGGGCGCAAAAGGGCGGCTACACCTTC.

This chain connects TRBV25-1 to TRBJ1-1; TRBD1 is a possible D gene (6 bases). Germline V gene lookup returns CDR1 MGHDK and CDR2 SYGVNS. Trimming took 0 bases from V and 5 from J, leaving 16 bases between them. The CDR3 is 16 amino acids. CDR3 coding DNA: TGTGCCAGCAGTGAATATGGCAGGGGAGCGGGGACTGAAGCTTTCTTT. It is translated as CASSEYGRGAGTEAFF.

V is TRBV28 and J is TRBJ1-1, with D hard to call. Between the trimmed V and J ends, which lost 4 bases and 2 bases, there was a span of 2 bases. The CDR3 totals 11 residues. CDR1 is MDHEN, CDR2 SYDVKM, per germline. CDR3 DNA: TGTGCCAGCAGTTCAAACACTGAAGCTTTCTTT. Protein product: CASSSNTEAFF.